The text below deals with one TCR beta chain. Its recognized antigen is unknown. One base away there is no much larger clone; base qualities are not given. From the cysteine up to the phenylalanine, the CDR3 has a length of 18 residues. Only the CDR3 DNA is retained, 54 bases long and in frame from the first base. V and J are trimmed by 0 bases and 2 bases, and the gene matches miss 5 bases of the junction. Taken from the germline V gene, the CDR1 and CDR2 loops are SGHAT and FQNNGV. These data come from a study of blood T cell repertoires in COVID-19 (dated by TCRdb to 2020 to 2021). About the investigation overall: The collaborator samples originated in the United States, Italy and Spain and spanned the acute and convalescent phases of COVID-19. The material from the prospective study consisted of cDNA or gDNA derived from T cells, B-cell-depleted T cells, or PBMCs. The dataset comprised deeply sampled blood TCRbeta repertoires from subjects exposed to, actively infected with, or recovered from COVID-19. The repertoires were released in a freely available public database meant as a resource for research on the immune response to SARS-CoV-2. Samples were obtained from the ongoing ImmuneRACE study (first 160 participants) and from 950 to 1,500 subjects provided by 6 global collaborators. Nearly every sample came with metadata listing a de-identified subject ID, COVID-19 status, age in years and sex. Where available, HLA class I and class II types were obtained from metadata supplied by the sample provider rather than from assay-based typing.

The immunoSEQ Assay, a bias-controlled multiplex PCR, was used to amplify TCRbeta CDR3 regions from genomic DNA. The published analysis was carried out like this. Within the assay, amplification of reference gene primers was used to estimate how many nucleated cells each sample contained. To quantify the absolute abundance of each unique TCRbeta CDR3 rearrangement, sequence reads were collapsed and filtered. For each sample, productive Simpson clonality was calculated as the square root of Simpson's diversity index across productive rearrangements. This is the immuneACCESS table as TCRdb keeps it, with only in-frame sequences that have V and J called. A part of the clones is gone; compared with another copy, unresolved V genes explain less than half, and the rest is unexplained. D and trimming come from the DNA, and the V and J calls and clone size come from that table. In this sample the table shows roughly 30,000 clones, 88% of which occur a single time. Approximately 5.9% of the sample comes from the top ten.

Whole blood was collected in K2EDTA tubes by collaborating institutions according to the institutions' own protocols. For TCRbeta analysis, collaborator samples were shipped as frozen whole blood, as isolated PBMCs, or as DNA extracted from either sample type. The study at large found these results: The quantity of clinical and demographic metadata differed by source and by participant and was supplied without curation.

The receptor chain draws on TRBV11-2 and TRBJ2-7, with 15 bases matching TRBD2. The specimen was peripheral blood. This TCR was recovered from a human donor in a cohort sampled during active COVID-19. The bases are TGTGCCAGCAGCTTAGATCTGTGGACTAGCGGGGGGGCCTACGAGCAGTACTTC. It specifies CASSLDLWTSGGAYEQYF.